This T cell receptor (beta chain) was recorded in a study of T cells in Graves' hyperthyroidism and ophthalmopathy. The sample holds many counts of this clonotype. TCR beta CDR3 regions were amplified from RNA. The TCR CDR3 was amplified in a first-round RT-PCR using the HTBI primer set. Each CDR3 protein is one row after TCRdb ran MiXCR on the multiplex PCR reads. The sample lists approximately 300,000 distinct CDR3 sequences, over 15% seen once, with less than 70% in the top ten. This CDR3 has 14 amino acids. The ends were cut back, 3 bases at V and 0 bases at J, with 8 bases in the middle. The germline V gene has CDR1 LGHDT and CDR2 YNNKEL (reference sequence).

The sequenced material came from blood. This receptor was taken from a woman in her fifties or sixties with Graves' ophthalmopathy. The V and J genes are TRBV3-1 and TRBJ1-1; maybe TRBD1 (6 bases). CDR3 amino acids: CASSQRTVNTEAFF. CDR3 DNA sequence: TGTGCCAGCAGCCAGCGGACAGTGAACACTGAAGCTTTCTTT.